This is a list of T cell receptor beta chains from one sample in a study of cytomegalovirus exposure and HLA in healthy donors. Produced via immunoSEQ multiplex PCR; TCRdb's table is partial and in-frame only. The sample lists about 130,000 clones, approximately 8.9% occurring once. Sequences were obtained from PBMCs. The receptor source for this set is a woman between 40 and 55 years old in good health and CMV-seropositive. The CDR3 runs from the conserved cysteine through the conserved F or W.

CDR3aa: CASSTNSSPGRSPLHF
v_gene: TRBV19

CDR3aa: CASSEGLAGGMADTQYF
v_gene: TRBV5-1

CDR3aa: CASSEDRAYTGELFF
v_gene: TRBV5-1

CDR3aa: CASSLTGEAYNEQFF
v_gene: TRBV6-1

CDR3aa: CASSVGDRRDYGYTF
v_gene: TRBV9

CDR3aa: CASSPRVEAFF
v_gene: TRBV7-2

CDR3aa: CASSPGTGVLADTQYF
v_gene: TRBV5-1

CDR3aa: CASSVVLTGELFF
v_gene: TRBV9

CDR3aa: CAISESRTPDSYEQYF
v_gene: TRBV10-3

CDR3aa: CASGIGGQGNTEAFF
v_gene: TRBV5-1

CDR3aa: CASSLSGDTDTQYF
v_gene: TRBV5-1

CDR3aa: CASSVEAGSGYTF
v_gene: TRBV9

CDR3aa: CASSARKGGGNYEQYF
v_gene: TRBV6-1

CDR3aa: CTSSQGGRFGEKGRCSSYEQYF
v_gene: TRBV1

CDR3aa: CASSPGTGGPDTQYF
v_gene: TRBV5-6

CDR3aa: CASSRDRVYEQYF
v_gene: TRBV7-9

CDR3aa: CASGSPGELFF
v_gene: TRBV12-5

CDR3aa: CASSPGSWGELFF
v_gene: TRBV6-5

CDR3aa: CASSPLEMNTEAFF
v_gene: TRBV18

CDR3aa: CASTAGTANTGELFF
v_gene: TRBV5-1

CDR3aa: CASSQEWGGGGYGYPF
v_gene: TRBV4-1

CDR3aa: CASSLVGGEEYGYTF
v_gene: TRBV5-1

CDR3aa: CASSLGQGAHEQYF
v_gene: TRBV5-6

CDR3aa: CASSFGQAQETQYF
v_gene: TRBV5-1

CDR3aa: CASDARGGNSPLHF
v_gene: TRBV5-6

CDR3aa: CASSVGGRLNSPLHF
v_gene: TRBV9

CDR3aa: CASSAGGEKLFF
v_gene: TRBV7-2

CDR3aa: CASSPNQGGGTEAFF
v_gene: TRBV6-4

CDR3aa: CASSLSVDRADGYTF
v_gene: TRBV5-4

CDR3aa: CASSYYRGGELFF
v_gene: TRBV27

CDR3aa: CASSQETSGQPYEQYF
v_gene: TRBV4-1

CDR3aa: CASSQAPSGGNTGELFF
v_gene: TRBV4-3

CDR3aa: CASSASGGQGEQYF
v_gene: TRBV7-2

CDR3aa: CASSVGTGGLANYGYTF
v_gene: TRBV9

CDR3aa: CATSPARGGPTDTQYF
v_gene: TRBV15

CDR3aa: CASSLREVNTEAFF
v_gene: TRBV7-9

CDR3aa: CASSRRGGLEKLFF
v_gene: TRBV11-2

CDR3aa: CASSQKLAGVETQYF
v_gene: TRBV5-1

CDR3aa: CASSRDRVWEKLFF
v_gene: TRBV6-5

CDR3aa: CASSLPTVYEQYF
v_gene: TRBV5-6

CDR3aa: CASSLDSNTGELFF
v_gene: TRBV5-4